This entry is about one TCR beta chain. This CDR3 is built from 13 residues. Germline values: CDR1 MNHNS, CDR2 SASEGT. The V and J ends lost 2 bases and 9 bases respectively, with 13 bases between them. The repertoire was sequenced with immunoSEQ multiplex PCR; TCRdb's copy has only in-frame clones and lacks some. The table includes about 270,000 clones, about 89% detected once. This specimen belongs to a study of blood T cell repertoires in COVID-19. At the level of the study: Material from acute and convalescent COVID-19 was sourced from the United States, Italy and Spain.

The origin of this receptor is a man aged 35-49 years who had recovered from COVID-19. The sample was peripheral blood. The rearrangement links TRBV6-1 to TRBJ1-2; no clear D. Here the CDR3 DNA reads TGTGCCAGCAGTGAAACAACCGTGGCCCGCTACACCTTC. Its protein product is CASSETTVARYTF.